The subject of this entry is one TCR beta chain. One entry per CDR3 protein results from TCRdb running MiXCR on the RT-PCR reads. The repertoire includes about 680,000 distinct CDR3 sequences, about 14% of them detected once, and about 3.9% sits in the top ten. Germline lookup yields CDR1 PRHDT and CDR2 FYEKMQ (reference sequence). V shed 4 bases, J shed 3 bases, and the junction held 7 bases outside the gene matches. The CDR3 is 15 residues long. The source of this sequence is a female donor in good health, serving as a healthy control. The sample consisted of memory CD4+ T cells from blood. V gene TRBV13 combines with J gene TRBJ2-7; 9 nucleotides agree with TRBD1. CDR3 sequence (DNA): TGTGCCAGCAGCTACTCCGGGACAGGGAACTACGAGCAGTACTTC. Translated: CASSYSGTGNYEQYF.